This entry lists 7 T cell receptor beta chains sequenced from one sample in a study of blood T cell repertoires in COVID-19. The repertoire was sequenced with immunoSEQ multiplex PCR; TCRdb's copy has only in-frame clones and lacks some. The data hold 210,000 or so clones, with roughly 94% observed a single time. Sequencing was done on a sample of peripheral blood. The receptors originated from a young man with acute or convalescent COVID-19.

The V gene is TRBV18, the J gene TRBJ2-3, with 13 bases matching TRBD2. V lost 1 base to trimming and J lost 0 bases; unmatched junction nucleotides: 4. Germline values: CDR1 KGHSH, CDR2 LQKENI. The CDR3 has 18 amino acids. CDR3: CASSPRGLAGTSTDTQYF. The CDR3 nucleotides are TGTGCCAGCTCACCACGGGGACTAGCGGGGACTAGCACAGATACGCAGTATTTT.

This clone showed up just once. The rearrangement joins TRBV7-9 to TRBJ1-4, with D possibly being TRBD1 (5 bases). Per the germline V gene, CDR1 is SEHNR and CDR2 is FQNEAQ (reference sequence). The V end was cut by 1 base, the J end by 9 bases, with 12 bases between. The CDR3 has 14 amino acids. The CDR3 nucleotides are TGTGCCAGCAGCTTAGACAGGACATTAAAAAAACTGTTTTTT. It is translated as CASSLDRTLKKLFF.

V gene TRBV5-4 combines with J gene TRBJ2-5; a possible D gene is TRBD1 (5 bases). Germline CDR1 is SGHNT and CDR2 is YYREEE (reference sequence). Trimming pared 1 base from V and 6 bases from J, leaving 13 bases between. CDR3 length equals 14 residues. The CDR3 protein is CASSLPRQRKTQYF. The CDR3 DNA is TGTGCCAGCAGCTTGCCTAGACAGCGAAAGACCCAGTACTTC.

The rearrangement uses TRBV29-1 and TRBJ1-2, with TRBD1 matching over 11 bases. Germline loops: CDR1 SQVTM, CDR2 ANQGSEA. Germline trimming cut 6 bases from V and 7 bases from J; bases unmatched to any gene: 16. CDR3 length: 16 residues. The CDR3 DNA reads TGCAGCGTCGGGGGGTTTCCGGGACAGGGGGTCCCTGGCTACACCTTC. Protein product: CSVGGFPGQGVPGYTF.

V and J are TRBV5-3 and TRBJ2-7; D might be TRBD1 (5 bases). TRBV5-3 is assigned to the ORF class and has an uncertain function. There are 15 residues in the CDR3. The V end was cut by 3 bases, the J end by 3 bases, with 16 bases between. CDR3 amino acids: CARSYGGAQLYEQYF. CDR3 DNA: TGTGCCAGAAGCTACGGTGGGGCCCAACTCTACGAGCAGTACTTC.

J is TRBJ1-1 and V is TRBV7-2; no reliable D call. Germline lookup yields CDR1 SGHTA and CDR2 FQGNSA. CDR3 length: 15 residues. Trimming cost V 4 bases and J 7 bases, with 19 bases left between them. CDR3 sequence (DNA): TGTGCCAGCAGCTATGCGGGTAGGGTTAGGATTGAAGCTTTCTTT. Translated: CASSYAGRVRIEAFF.

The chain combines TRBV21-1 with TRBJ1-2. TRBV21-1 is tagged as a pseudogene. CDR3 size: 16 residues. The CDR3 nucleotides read TGTGCCAGCAGCAGAAAGCACCAATATTCGAACTATGGCTACACCTTC. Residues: CASSRKHQYSNYGYTF.